The present T cell receptor (beta chain) was sequenced within a study of blood T cell repertoires in COVID-19. Study-wide context: The United States, Italy and Spain supplied acute and convalescent COVID-19 samples. The cDNA or gDNA used as material had been derived from T cells, B-cell-depleted T cells, or PBMCs.

The CDR3 length is 15 residues. Trimming cost V 3 bases and J 8 bases; bases outside gene matches: 9. Germline V lookup: CDR1 ENHRY, CDR2 SYGVKD. In the original processing: Nucleated cell counts were estimated from reference gene primer amplification. Repertoires were generated with immunoSEQ multiplex PCR, while TCRdb's copy carries only in-frame clones and drops some. V and J calls and clone size are as listed in that table; D and trimming were resolved from the DNA. The repertoire consists of more than 85,000 clones, with roughly 80% occurring once and the leading ten covering 16%. This TCR was sampled from a woman aged 55-69 years with acute or convalescent COVID-19. This chain links TRBV10-3 with TRBJ1-4; 7 nucleotides agree with TRBD1. The material sequenced was peripheral blood. The CDR3 protein is CAISDTTGNTEKLFF. DNA of the CDR3: TGTGCCATCAGTGACACGACAGGGAATACCGAAAAACTGTTTTTT.